This is a list of T cell receptor beta chains from one sample in a study of CD8+CD57+ T cells in acquired aplastic anemia. One entry per CDR3 protein, called by TCRdb with MiXCR from the reads. The data show hundreds of thousands of distinct CDR3 sequences, roughly 34% seen once. The sequenced sample consisted of sorted CD4+, CD8+, or CD8+CD57+ T cells (not recorded which) from PBMCs. These receptors all come from a human donor with aplastic anemia. CDR3s include the opening cysteine and the closing phenylalanine or tryptophan. D genes are given only for firm matches. Clone size is stated in some rows and not others, as once, few, many or a class when expanded.

d_gene	abundance	v_gene	j_gene	CDR3aa	CDR3nt
.	many	TRBV7-9	TRBJ2-5	CASSFVRGETQYF	TGTGCCAGCAGCTTTGTTCGCGGGGAGACCCAGTACTTC
TRBD1	.	TRBV18	TRBJ2-7	CASSPRGGEDEQYF	TGTGCCAGCTCACCAAGAGGGGGCGAGGACGAGCAGTACTTC
TRBD2	once	TRBV9	TRBJ2-2	CASSGIRLAGTGELFF	TGTGCCAGCAGCGGCATCAGACTAGCGGGAACCGGGGAGCTGTTTTTT
TRBD2	few	TRBV11-2	TRBJ2-3	CASSLGLAGGIQDTQYF	TGTGCCAGCAGCTTAGGTCTAGCGGGGGGGATTCAAGATACGCAGTATTTT
.	.	TRBV4-2	TRBJ2-3	CASSLALLATPTWHQQYF	TGTGCCAGCAGCTTAGCGTTACTTGCCACGCCGACATGGCACCAACAGTATTTT
.	.	TRBV6-5	TRBJ2-7	CASSLQGDSGEQYF	TGTGCCAGCAGTTTGCAAGGGGATTCGGGCGAGCAGTACTTC
.	.	TRBV30	TRBJ2-2	CAWSATPMNTGELFF	TGTGCCTGGAGTGCCACACCCATGAACACCGGGGAGCTGTTTTTT
TRBD2	many	TRBV11-2	TRBJ2-7	CASSLDGTSGVLSSYEQYF	TGTGCCAGCAGCTTAGATGGGACTAGCGGGGTGTTAAGCTCCTACGAGCAGTACTTC
.	many	TRBV6-1	TRBJ1-6	CASRRKGDSPLHF	TGTGCCAGCAGACGAAAGGGGGATTCACCCCTCCACTTT
TRBD1	.	TRBV19	TRBJ1-1	CASGGQGITEAFF	TGTGCCAGTGGAGGACAGGGCATAACTGAAGCTTTCTTT
.	few	TRBV5-1	TRBJ2-2	CASSFLDAGELFF	TGCGCCAGCAGCTTCCTAGATGCCGGGGAGCTGTTTTTT
.	many	TRBV20-1	TRBJ2-5	CSAGGAGSETQYF	TGCAGTGCTGGCGGGGCAGGGTCAGAGACCCAGTACTTC
.	few	TRBV20-1	TRBJ2-7	CSARLATEQYF	TGCAGTGCTAGATTGGCCACTGAGCAGTACTTC
.	once	TRBV10-3	TRBJ1-1	CANTTGGNTEAFF	TGTGCCAACACGACAGGCGGAAACACTGAAGCTTTCTTT
.	.	TRBV7-2	TRBJ2-5	CASSLDLGKTQYF	TGTGCCAGCAGCTTAGATTTGGGGAAGACCCAGTACTTC
.	many	TRBV7-3	TRBJ2-1	CASSLGSEQFF	TGTGCCAGCAGCTTGGGGAGTGAGCAGTTCTTC
TRBD2	many	TRBV7-8	TRBJ2-7	CAAGGSYEQYF	TGTGCCGCGGGAGGGTCCTACGAGCAGTACTTC
.	.	TRBV11-2	TRBJ2-7	CASSNQKTGWVLYEQYF	TGTGCCAGCAGCAATCAAAAAACAGGGTGGGTACTCTACGAGCAGTACTTC
.	many	TRBV20-1	TRBJ1-5	CSAPPGDSNQPQHF	TGCAGTGCCCCGCCAGGGGATAGCAATCAGCCCCAGCATTTT
.	.	TRBV30	TRBJ1-3	CAWSGAIGNTIYF	TGTGCCTGGAGCGGGGCGATTGGAAACACCATATATTTT
TRBD1	few	TRBV24-1	TRBJ2-2	CATSDFHRGQRYTGELFF	TGTGCCACCAGTGATTTCCACAGGGGGCAAAGGTACACCGGGGAGCTGTTTTTT
.	.	TRBV25-1	TRBJ1-5	CASGGPSNQPQHF	TGTGCCAGTGGCGGCCCTAGCAATCAGCCCCAGCATTTT
TRBD2	.	TRBV10-1	TRBJ2-1	CASSSTGLAGGPSSYNEQFF	TGCGCCAGCAGCTCAACGGGACTAGCGGGAGGGCCTTCTTCTTACAATGAGCAGTTCTTC
.	.	TRBV6-1	TRBJ2-7	CASGEWGGRKYEQYF	TGTGCCAGCGGAGAGTGGGGGGGGCGCAAATACGAGCAGTACTTC
.	.	TRBV4-2	TRBJ2-3	CASSAGPSTDTQYF	TGTGCCAGCAGCGCTGGCCCAAGCACAGATACGCAGTATTTT
TRBD2	.	TRBV5-1	TRBJ2-3	CASSLTSGNTDTQYF	TGCGCCAGCAGCCTTACTAGCGGGAACACAGATACGCAGTATTTT
TRBD2	many	TRBV11-1	TRBJ2-3	CASSLGRGGTDTQYF	TGTGCCAGCAGCTTAGGGCGGGGGGGCACAGATACGCAGTATTTT
TRBD2	few	TRBV20-1	TRBJ2-7	CSARDSLAGGEFYEQYF	TGCAGTGCTAGAGATAGCCTAGCGGGGGGGGAATTCTACGAGCAGTACTTC
.	.	TRBV10-1	TRBJ2-7	CATKGSGPTDSYEQYF	TGCGCCACAAAGGGTTCGGGGCCCACGGATTCCTACGAGCAGTACTTC
.	.	TRBV10-1	TRBJ1-1	CASSARQPLNTEAFF	TGCGCCAGCAGCGCCAGACAGCCTCTGAACACTGAAGCTTTCTTT
.	.	TRBV19	TRBJ1-2	CASSLRGGYYGYTF	TGTGCCAGTAGTCTACGGGGCGGATACTATGGCTACACCTTC
.	.	TRBV12-3/TRBV12-4	TRBJ2-1	CASSFFGGEQFF	TGTGCCAGCAGTTTTTTCGGGGGTGAGCAGTTCTTC
.	.	TRBV24-1	TRBJ1-2	CATSDLGAGYGYTF	TGTGCCACCAGTGATCTGGGGGCAGGGTATGGCTACACCTTC
TRBD1	.	TRBV12-3/TRBV12-4	TRBJ1-6	CASSSGTGDINSPLHF	TGTGCCAGCAGTTCCGGGACAGGGGATATTAATTCACCCCTCCACTTT
TRBD1	many	TRBV13	TRBJ1-2	CASSPDRGSGYTF	TGTGCCAGCAGCCCCGACAGGGGAAGTGGCTACACCTTC
.	few	TRBV4-3	TRBJ1-1	CASSQNQDTEAFF	TGCGCCAGCAGCCAAAATCAGGACACTGAAGCTTTCTTT
.	many	TRBV6-5	TRBJ2-7	CASSYEYEQYF	TGTGCCAGCAGTTACGAGTACGAGCAGTACTTC
TRBD1	many	TRBV29-1	TRBJ1-1	CSVANRGRNTEAFF	TGCAGCGTGGCAAACAGGGGGCGGAACACTGAAGCTTTCTTT
.	.	TRBV20-1	TRBJ1-5	CSAKKGGSNQPQHF	TGCAGTGCAAAAAAGGGGGGTAGCAATCAGCCCCAGCATTTT
.	many	TRBV29-1	TRBJ1-1	CSVTRAGQVNTEAFF	TGCAGCGTTACCCGGGCGGGGCAGGTGAACACTGAAGCTTTCTTT
.	.	TRBV29-1	TRBJ1-2	CSVEDDNYGYTF	TGCAGCGTTGAAGATGATAACTATGGCTACACCTTC
TRBD1	once	TRBV14	TRBJ2-7	CASSLEGTGGEQYF	TGTGCCAGCAGCCTGGAAGGGACAGGGGGCGAGCAGTACTTC